A single sample gave rise to the 9 T cell receptor beta chains below, sequenced in a study of blood T cells in healthy people across ages. Through a sample-barcoded 5' primer and a J-beta primer mix, a second PCR was run for about 7 to 12 cycles. TCRdb re-called the 5' RACE reads with MiXCR, one entry per CDR3 protein. This table has more than 750,000 distinct CDR3 sequences, roughly 29% appearing once. The sample also formed part of further work on T cells of mothers and their children.

The sequenced sample consisted of blood. The source of these receptors is a woman aged 40-49 years in good health.

The CDR3 region is CASSLYTGQETQYF. Here the CDR3 DNA reads TGTGCCAGCAGCTTGTATACAGGACAAGAGACCCAGTACTTC. The chain recombines TRBV5-8 with TRBJ2-5; a possible D gene is TRBD1 (5 bases). This CDR3 region has 14 residues. Trimming took off 1 base at V and 2 bases at J, with 9 bases between the two ends. Germline CDR1 SGHTS, CDR2 YDEGEE.

This chain links TRBV7-3 with TRBJ2-1; possibly TRBD1 or TRBD2 for D (5 bases each). Trimming stripped 5 bases from V and 2 bases from J, with 19 bases between. Germline V gene lookup returns CDR1 SGHTA and CDR2 FQGTGA. The CDR3 is 17 amino acids. This chain's CDR3 is CASSPRGRGRAYNEQFF. The CDR3 DNA reads TGTGCCAGCAGCCCTAGGGGCCGGGGTAGGGCCTACAATGAGCAGTTCTTC.

This chain joins TRBV7-2 and TRBJ1-5, with 9 bases lining up with TRBD1. Germline-derived CDR1 and CDR2 are SGHTA and FQGNSA. The length of the CDR3 is 15 residues. V lost 5 bases and J lost 9; bases outside the gene matches: 11. The CDR3 DNA reads TGTGCCAGCAGCCCTACCGGGACAGGGATGTTGCCCCAGCATTTT. This gives the protein CASSPTGTGMLPQHF.

The table lists this clonotype with a few counts. The chain joins TRBV20-1 to TRBJ1-1; 8 bases are shared with TRBD1. V lost 0 bases to trimming and J lost 7 bases; unmatched junction nucleotides: 10. Germline-derived CDR1 and CDR2 are DFQATT and SNEGSKA (reference sequence). The CDR3 runs to 15 residues. As DNA, the CDR3 is TGCAGTGCTAGAGATACAGGGGGGGTCAATAGTGAAGCTTTCTTT. It translates to CSARDTGGVNSEAFF.

This clonotype was counted many times. The chain is built from TRBV18 and TRBJ2-5; D gene unclear. The CDR3 totals 13 residues. V was cut by 2 bases and J by 5 bases, with 9 bases left in between. Germline CDR1 and CDR2: KGHSH and LQKENI. CDR3 residues: CASSPNVPETQYF. DNA for the CDR3: TGTGCCAGCTCACCAAACGTTCCTGAGACCCAGTACTTC.

This clonotype was found many times. The chain has TRBV5-5 and TRBJ1-5, with D perhaps TRBD1 (6 bases). CDR1 SGHKS and CDR2 YYEKEE come from the germline V gene (reference sequence). There are 15 residues in the CDR3. With 0 bases removed from V and 8 bases from J, the gap between germline ends came to 15 bases. The CDR3 spells CASSLAPTGGEPQHF. DNA of the CDR3: TGTGCCAGCAGCTTGGCCCCGACAGGCGGTGAGCCCCAGCATTTT.

This clonotype was detected a few times. V gene TRBV7-6 combines with J gene TRBJ2-5; D is perhaps TRBD2 (6 bases). V gave up 5 bases and J gave up 2 bases, with 21 bases separating them. The CDR3 extends over 17 amino acids. The germline V gene encodes CDR1 SGHVS and CDR2 FNYEAQ. The DNA of the CDR3 is TGTGCCAGCAGCCCAGGGAGGCTAGCTGGGAAACAAGAGACCCAGTACTTC. Translation: CASSPGRLAGKQETQYF. The full variable domain, its missing parts supplied by reference TRBV7-6 and TRBJ2-5, is GAGVSQSPRYKVTKRGQDVALRCDPISGHVSLYWYRQALGQGPEFLTYFNYEAQQDKSGLPNDRFSAERPEGSISTLTIQRTEQRDSAMYRCASSPGRLAGKQETQYFGPGTRLLVL.

About this clonotype itself: This may be a read error, as it is one base from a much larger clone. This chain joins TRBV20-1 and TRBJ2-3, with 14 nucleotides matching TRBD2. The CDR3 is 16 amino acids. In germline, CDR1 is DFQATT, CDR2 SNEGSKA (reference sequence). The CDR3, as DNA: TGCAGTGCTAGAGGAGGGACTAGCGGGGGATTAGATATGCAGTATTTT. Translated: CSARGGTSGGLDMQYF.

The chain links TRBV20-1 to TRBJ1-6, with D unresolved. The CDR3 has 17 residues. V was pared by 2 bases and J by 6 bases, with 20 bases between. Germline loops: CDR1 DFQATT, CDR2 SNEGSKA (reference sequence). This chain's CDR3 is CSARTVDPTMINSPLHF. The CDR3 DNA is TGCAGTGCTAGAACCGTCGATCCTACTATGATTAATTCACCCCTCCACTTT.